These 29 T cell receptor beta chains were all obtained from the same sample, sequenced in a study of shared clonotypes between healthy human individuals. TCRdb's copy holds only in-frame clones and misses some; the assay was immunoSEQ multiplex PCR. The sample shows approximately 2,000,000 clones, just under 95% of them seen only once. As defined, naive CD8 cells were CD45RO-negative and positively selected for CCR7, with terminally differentiated effector memory CD45RA+ cells excluded. Sequencing input: naive CD8+ T cells from PBMCs. The receptors were sampled from a man between 18 and 29 years old in good health. Some clones in this sample may be carry-over from other donors' samples.

This chain links TRBV13 with TRBJ2-1; TRBD1 or TRBD2 may be the D gene (5 bases each). CDR3 length: 15 residues. Germline lookup yields CDR1 PRHDT and CDR2 FYEKMQ (reference sequence). V was trimmed by 8 bases and J by 0 bases, leaving 14 bases between them. The DNA of the CDR3 is TGTGCCAGCGATAACCGGGGACGCTCCTACAATGAGCAGTTCTTC. Translated, it gives CASDNRGRSYNEQFF. The full variable domain, completed using reference TRBV13 and TRBJ2-1, is AAGVIQSPRHLIKEKRETATLKCYPIPRHDTVYWYQQGPGQDPQFLISFYEKMQSDKGSIPDRFSAQQFSDYHSELNMSSLELGDSALYFCASDNRGRSYNEQFFGPGTRLTVL.

The chain is built from TRBV28 and TRBJ2-7; D may be TRBD1 (6 bases). Per germline, CDR1 MDHEN and CDR2 SYDVKM. Trimming removed 7 bases from V and 5 bases from J, with 18 bases in between. The CDR3 covers 14 residues. In nucleotides, the CDR3 is TGTGCCAGCACCCGGACAGTTCGCTTGCACGAGCAGTACTTC. Translating it yields CASTRTVRLHEQYF.

The J gene is TRBJ2-2, the V gene TRBV14; D is unclear. Germline V gene data show CDR1 as SGHDN and CDR2 as FVKESK. V was shortened by 5 bases and J by 0 bases, with 16 bases between the two germline ends. The CDR3 loop spans 17 amino acids. In nucleotides, the CDR3 is TGTGCCAGCAGCTCGATCGTCCCGGGCACGAACACCGGGGAGCTGTTTTTT. Translated: CASSSIVPGTNTGELFF.

This clone was observed a handful of times. In DNA form, the CDR3 reads TGTGCCAGCAGCTTCCAGACTGATGGCTACACCTTC. Amino acid sequence: CASSFQTDGYTF. The gene calls are TRBV13 and TRBJ1-2; D is ambiguous. V was shortened by 3 bases and J by 6 bases, with 8 bases between the two germline ends. CDR3 length equals 12 residues. CDR1 and CDR2 (germline): PRHDT, FYEKMQ (reference sequence).

Worth noting for this clone: At the DNA level, this CDR3 is encoded by other sequences in the same sample as well. CDR3 in DNA: TGCGCCAGCAGCTTCGAAGGGGGCAATCAGCCCCAGCATTTT. Translation gives CASSFEGGNQPQHF. This chain uses TRBV5-1 with TRBJ1-5, with D perhaps matching TRBD1 (5 bases). The CDR3 covers 14 residues. Germline V gene lookup returns CDR1 SGHRS and CDR2 YFSETQ. Trimming left V 2 bases short and J 2 bases short, with 8 bases between.

The rearrangement links TRBV5-4 to TRBJ2-7; unclear D gene. V lost 0 bases and J 3 bases, leaving 7 bases between the germline ends. Germline V CDR1 and CDR2: SGHNT, YYREEE (reference sequence). The length of the CDR3 is 13 residues. The CDR3 region is CASSLDGYYEQYF. CDR3 coding DNA: TGTGCCAGCAGCTTGGACGGATACTACGAGCAGTACTTC.

This clone showed up just once. The rearrangement uses TRBV5-1 and TRBJ1-2; D is perhaps TRBD1 (6 bases). This CDR3 is built from 14 residues. The germline CDR1 and CDR2 sequences are SGHRS and YFSETQ. V lost 0 bases, J lost 8 bases, and 14 bases lay in between. CDR3 coding DNA: TGCGCCAGCAGCTTGGATCTGGGGGCGTCGGGCTACACCTTC. This sequence encodes CASSLDLGASGYTF.

The V gene is TRBV28, the J gene TRBJ2-5, with 10 positions matching TRBD2. CDR1 and CDR2 from the germline V gene are MDHEN and SYDVKM. J lost 3 bases, V lost 4 bases, and 2 bases had no gene match. This CDR3 is built from 14 residues. The CDR3, as DNA: TGTGCCAGCAGTTCAGGACTAGCGGAAGAGACCCAGTACTTC. Its protein is CASSSGLAEETQYF. The full variable domain, rest sourced from reference TRBV28 and TRBJ2-5, is DVKVTQSSRYLVKRTGEKVFLECVQDMDHENMFWYRQDPGLGLRLIYFSYDVKMKEKGDIPEGYSVSREKKERFSLILESASTNQTSMYLCASSSGLAEETQYFGPGTRLLVL.

The rearrangement joins TRBV27 to TRBJ2-1, with D tentatively TRBD1 (6 bases). The ends were cut back, 1 base at V and 0 bases at J, with 13 bases in the middle. CDR3 size: 17 residues. Germline-derived CDR1 and CDR2 are MNHEY and SMNVEV (reference sequence). The CDR3 nucleotides are TGTGCCAGCAGTTTATTCGCAGGGGCACTCTCCTACAATGAGCAGTTCTTC. Translating it yields CASSLFAGALSYNEQFF.

V usage is TRBV28 and J usage is TRBJ1-5; 8 bases agree with TRBD1. The germline V gene has CDR1 MDHEN and CDR2 SYDVKM. Unmatched junction bases numbered 13, after V lost 11 bases and J lost 7 bases. The CDR3 sequence is 14 residues long. CDR3 residues: CASSGRGTGQPQHF. The CDR3, as DNA: TGTGCCTCCTCGGGGAGGGGGACAGGCCAGCCCCAGCATTTT.

The count of this clone is one. The rearrangement links TRBV7-9 to TRBJ2-1; D tentatively reads TRBD1 or TRBD2 (5 bases each). This CDR3 region has 14 residues. Trimming pared 7 bases from V and 8 bases from J, leaving 18 bases between. The germline V gene has CDR1 SEHNR and CDR2 FQNEAQ (reference sequence). CDR3 sequence reads: CASTKAGNGDEQFF. DNA of the CDR3: TGTGCCAGCACCAAAGCAGGGAACGGGGATGAGCAGTTCTTC. Based on the CDR3 plus reference TRBV7-9 and TRBJ2-1, the full variable domain is DTGVSQNPRHKITKRGQNVTFRCDPISEHNRLYWYRQTLGQGPEFLTYFQNEAQLEKSRLLSDRFSAERPKGSFSTLEIQRTEQGDSAMYLCASTKAGNGDEQFFGPGTRLTVL.

This clone was observed a handful of times. V gene TRBV7-2 combines with J gene TRBJ1-3; a weak D match, TRBD1 (5 bases). CDR3 length: 15 residues. Trimming stripped 7 bases from V and 0 bases from J, with 13 bases between. Germline V gene data show CDR1 as SGHTA and CDR2 as FQGNSA. As DNA, the CDR3 is TGTGCCAGCACCTACAGGCTGGGCTCTGGAAACACCATATATTTT. Translating it yields CASTYRLGSGNTIYF.

The rearrangement joins TRBV19 to TRBJ2-3; the match to TRBD2 covers 9 bases. The junction had 8 bases not matched to a gene; V was cut back by 1 base and J by 3 bases. There are 17 residues in the CDR3. Germline V gene data show CDR1 as LNHDA and CDR2 as SQIVND (reference sequence). Here the CDR3 reads CASSIGGGSGRTDTQYF. The CDR3 DNA reads TGTGCCAGTAGTATAGGAGGGGGTAGCGGGAGAACAGATACGCAGTATTTT.

A remark on this clone: The sample carries other DNA sequences with the same CDR3. The genes are TRBV9 and TRBJ2-2; no definite D call. The CDR3 loop spans 13 amino acids. Germline CDR1 and CDR2: SGDLS and YYNGEE. V was pared by 0 bases and J by 4 bases, with 4 bases between. The CDR3 DNA reads as TGTGCCAGCAGCGTAGACGGCACCGGGGAGCTGTTTTTT. This encodes CASSVDGTGELFF.

The chain is built from TRBV7-6 and TRBJ1-2; a weak D match, TRBD1 (5 bases). Trimming shortened V by 4 bases and J by 4 bases, and 16 bases separated the two germline ends. Germline V gene sequence: CDR1 SGHVS, CDR2 FNYEAQ. The CDR3 contains 15 residues. The CDR3 loop is CASSSSDNQAYGYTF. CDR3 nucleotide sequence: TGTGCCAGCAGCTCCTCGGACAACCAGGCCTATGGCTACACCTTC.

The chain combines TRBV6-5 with TRBJ2-7, with TRBD2 as a possible D gene (5 bases). Trimming shortened V by 0 bases and J by 4 bases, and 7 bases separated the two germline ends. Germline V gene data show CDR1 as MNHEY and CDR2 as SVGAGI. The CDR3 is made up of 13 amino acids. The chain's CDR3 is CASSYSRVYEQYF. The CDR3 nucleotides read TGTGCCAGCAGTTACTCGAGGGTTTACGAGCAGTACTTC.

The chain recombines TRBV7-6 with TRBJ2-7, with 13 bases identical to TRBD2. The CDR3 extends over 17 amino acids. The junction had 11 bases not matched to a gene; V was cut back by 5 bases and J by 4 bases. Germline V gene data show CDR1 as SGHVS and CDR2 as FNYEAQ. This CDR3 is CASSAGTSGMGLYEQYF. The CDR3 DNA is TGTGCCAGCAGCGCCGGGACTAGCGGGATGGGTCTTTACGAGCAGTACTTC.

Comments on this clone: An end of the junction does not agree with germline; a read error may underlie this. This rearrangement joins TRBV29-1 to TRBJ2-3, with 7 bases identical to TRBD1. The CDR3 runs to 14 residues. Germline V gives CDR1 SQVTM, CDR2 ANQGSEA. CDR3 nucleotide sequence: TGCAGCATTGAGGGTTTGACAGGGCGGTATACGCAGTATTTT. Its translation is CSIEGLTGRYTQYF.

The rearrangement uses TRBV10-2 and TRBJ2-3; weak D call: TRBD1 (5 bases). V gave up 7 bases and J gave up 3 bases, with 14 bases separating them. The CDR3 has 14 residues. Germline-derived CDR1 and CDR2 are WSHSY and SAAADI. The CDR3 here is CASKGRFGTDTQYF. The CDR3 nucleotides read TGCGCCAGCAAGGGGCGCTTTGGGACAGATACGCAGTATTTT.

The V call is TRBV6-5, the J call TRBJ1-2, with D tentatively TRBD1 (5 bases). The germline gives CDR1 MNHEY, CDR2 SVGAGI. Trimming stripped 6 bases from V and 10 bases from J, with 12 bases between. The CDR3 is 11 residues long. The CDR3 region is CASSSQGFYTF. The CDR3 nucleotides read TGTGCCAGCAGCTCCCAGGGCTTCTACACCTTC.

The chain uses TRBV27 and TRBJ1-2, with a possible D match to TRBD1 (6 bases). This CDR3 has 13 amino acids. V was trimmed by 4 bases and J by 6 bases, leaving 12 bases between them. Germline lookup yields CDR1 MNHEY and CDR2 SMNVEV (reference sequence). DNA for the CDR3: TGTGCCAGCAGTTCCCGGGGGGCGAATGGCTACACCTTC. Protein: CASSSRGANGYTF.

The V call is TRBV4-1, the J call TRBJ1-2; D might be TRBD1 (6 bases). Trimming stripped 3 bases from V and 8 bases from J, with 10 bases between. Germline loops: CDR1 MGHRA, CDR2 YSYEKL. The CDR3 runs 12 residues. This chain's CDR3 is CASSHGGLGYTF. Here the CDR3 DNA reads TGCGCCAGCAGCCACGGGGGGCTCGGCTACACCTTC.

The rearrangement links TRBV5-1 to TRBJ2-2; the match to TRBD1 covers 9 bases. The V segment lost 5 bases and the J segment 5 bases; nucleotides outside the gene matches: 7. Per germline, CDR1 SGHRS and CDR2 YFSETQ. CDR3 size: 15 residues. CDR3 nucleotide sequence: TGCGCCAGCAGTCCAGGCGGGACAGGGACCGGGGAGCTGTTTTTT. Protein: CASSPGGTGTGELFF.

V is TRBV2 and J is TRBJ2-2; D not resolved. The germline CDR1 and CDR2 sequences are SNHLY and FYNNEI. V lost 8 bases, J lost 0 bases, and 13 bases lay in between. The CDR3 runs 15 residues. CDR3 in amino acids: CASGDDIANTGELFF. In DNA, the CDR3 is TGTGCCAGCGGGGATGACATCGCGAACACCGGGGAGCTGTTTTTT.

The chain employs TRBV7-9 and TRBJ1-2; maybe TRBD1 (5 bases). Germline loops: CDR1 SEHNR, CDR2 FQNEAQ (reference sequence). Between the trimmed V and J ends, which lost 2 bases and 2 bases, there was a span of 9 bases. The CDR3 runs 14 residues. CDR3 residues: CASSLLGTNYGYTF. CDR3 in DNA: TGTGCCAGCAGCTTACTAGGGACCAACTATGGCTACACCTTC.

The genes are TRBV7-9 and TRBJ1-1; TRBD1 matches at 8 bases. This CDR3 comprises 17 residues. Germline assignment: CDR1 SEHNR and CDR2 FQNEAQ (reference sequence). V was clipped by 5 bases and J by 0 bases; unmatched bases: 11. CDR3 bases: TGTGCCAGCAGCCCGCGGCCGGGACAGGCCTTGAACACTGAAGCTTTCTTT. Translated: CASSPRPGQALNTEAFF.

The chain uses TRBV4-1 and TRBJ1-2; possible D gene TRBD1, 5 bases. Germline V CDR1 and CDR2: MGHRA, YSYEKL. The CDR3 contains 15 residues. The V gene lost 4 bases and the J gene lost 2 bases, with 14 bases spanning the gap. CDR3 DNA sequence: TGCGCCAGCAGCCCGGAAGGGGCAGGGAACTATGGCTACACCTTC. Its translation: CASSPEGAGNYGYTF.

This clone was picked up one time. The V and J genes are TRBV7-9 and TRBJ2-5, with no clear D. CDR1 and CDR2 from the germline V gene are SEHNR and FQNEAQ (reference sequence). V gave up 5 bases and J gave up 4 bases, with 14 bases separating them. CDR3 length equals 14 residues. DNA for the CDR3: TGTGCCAGCAGCGCCACAGAGCTTCGAGAGACCCAGTACTTC. Protein sequence: CASSATELRETQYF. The whole variable domain, filled in from reference TRBV7-9 and TRBJ2-5, reads DTGVSQNPRHKITKRGQNVTFRCDPISEHNRLYWYRQTLGQGPEFLTYFQNEAQLEKSRLLSDRFSAERPKGSFSTLEIQRTEQGDSAMYLCASSATELRETQYFGPGTRLLVL.

This chain connects TRBV7-2 to TRBJ1-1, with unresolved D. V lost 3 bases to trimming and J lost 0 bases, with 11 bases between them. Germline CDR1 reads SGHTA; CDR2 reads FQGNSA. The CDR3 length is 15 residues. The CDR3 is CASSFEIQLNTEAFF. CDR3 nucleotides: TGTGCCAGCAGCTTTGAAATACAATTGAACACTGAAGCTTTCTTT.